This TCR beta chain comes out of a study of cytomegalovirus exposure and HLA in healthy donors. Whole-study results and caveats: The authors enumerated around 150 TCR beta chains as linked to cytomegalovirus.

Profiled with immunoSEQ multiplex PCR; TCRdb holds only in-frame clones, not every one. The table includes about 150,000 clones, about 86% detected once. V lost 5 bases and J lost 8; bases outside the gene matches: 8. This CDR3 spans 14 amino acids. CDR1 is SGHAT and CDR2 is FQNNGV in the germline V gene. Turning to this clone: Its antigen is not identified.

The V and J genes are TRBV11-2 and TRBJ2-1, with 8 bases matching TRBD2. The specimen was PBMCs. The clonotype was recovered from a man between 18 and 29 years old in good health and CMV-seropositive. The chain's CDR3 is CASSVRGGRDEQFF. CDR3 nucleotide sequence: TGTGCCAGCAGCGTCCGGGGGGGCCGGGATGAGCAGTTCTTC.